This T cell receptor (beta chain) was recovered during a study of blood T cells in healthy people across ages. Turning to the study itself: About one barcoded beta molecule was captured per two T cells (by template switching).

A few counts support this clonotype. The target antigen is unknown. The study's findings and limits: Shifts in expanded clonotypes may have been confounded by donor CMV status, which was unknown.

A sample-barcoded 5' primer and a J-beta primer mix were used in a second PCR of roughly 6 to 11 cycles. TCRdb passed the 5' RACE reads through MiXCR, listing each CDR3 protein once. The data contain some 760,000 distinct CDR3 sequences, just under 25% of them singletons. Researchers report isolating at least 7 million PBMCs per sample. The data also belong to a second study, concerning T cells of mothers and their children. Per that study: All donors were healthy and Caucasian; they were a few mothers and their six children.

This clonotype was sampled from a boy younger than 18 in good health. Input material: blood.

As DNA, the CDR3 is TGTGCCAGCTGCGGGGGGAGCGGGAGTTACGAGCAGTACTTC. It translates to CASCGGSGSYEQYF. The chain recombines TRBV18 with TRBJ2-7, with TRBD2 identical over 8 bases. V lost 7 bases to trimming and J lost 4 bases; unmatched junction nucleotides: 9. The CDR3 consists of 14 residues. Germline V gene lookup returns CDR1 KGHSH and CDR2 LQKENI.